This TCR beta chain came from a study of molecular identifiers for immune sequencing clone quantification. Naive CD8 library inputs spanned 20,000 to 1,000,000 sorted cells and 10%, 30% or 50% RNA. When naive CD8 T cells were sorted, they were gated as CD8+CD4-CCR7+CD45RA+. This clonotype has a count of ten or more. Using its own MiXCR run on the PCR reads, TCRdb lists one record per CDR3 protein. The repertoire holds about half a million distinct CDR3 sequences, with about 25% as singletons. Germline values: CDR1 SGHAT, CDR2 FQNNGV. The CDR3 covers 14 residues. J was trimmed by 5 bases and V by 4 bases; bases with no gene match: 5.

What was sequenced was naive CD8+ T cells from blood, with Jurkat cell RNA spiked in. Regarding subset: FACS-sorted CD8+CD4-CCR7+CD45RA+ naive T cells. The chain has TRBV11-2 and TRBJ2-7; 10 bases match TRBD1. This TCR derives from a human donor in good health. Some libraries in this study had Jurkat cell RNA spiked in. CDR3 sequence: CASSSGTGVDEQYF. CDR3 sequence (DNA): TGTGCCAGCAGCTCCGGGACAGGGGTTGACGAGCAGTACTTC. The complete variable domain, with remaining parts taken from reference TRBV11-2 and TRBJ2-7, reads EAGVAQSPRYKIIEKRQSVAFWCNPISGHATLYWYQQILGQGPKLLIQFQNNGVVDDSQLPKDRFSAERLKGVDSTLKIQPAKLEDSAVYLCASSSGTGVDEQYFGPGTRLTVT.